These 19 T cell receptor beta chains share one sample of origin, sequenced in a study of beta chain features in type 1 diabetes. Since all of the isolated RNA was reverse transcribed, expressed TCRB transcripts were what got sequenced. Repertoires were generated with immunoSEQ multiplex PCR, while TCRdb's copy carries only in-frame clones and drops some. The sample lists 250,000 to 300,000 clones; approximately 8.1% were seen once. Sequencing was done on a sample of central memory CD4+ T cells from blood. All receptors derive from a woman aged 18 to 35 in good health.

This clone occurred many times. This rearrangement joins TRBV7-9 to TRBJ1-1, with 7 bases fitting TRBD1. After removal of 4 bases from V and 1 base from J, the junction contained 6 bases not matched to a gene. CDR1 is SEHNR and CDR2 is FQNEAQ in the germline V gene (reference sequence). The CDR3 totals 15 residues. The DNA of the CDR3 is TGTGCCAGCAGCTACGCCGGGACAGAGAACACTGAAGCTTTCTTT. Protein sequence: CASSYAGTENTEAFF.

This clone showed up just a few times. The gene calls are TRBV25-1 and TRBJ2-2; the D gene is possibly TRBD1 (7 bases). This CDR3 contains 14 residues. The V end lost 6 bases, the J end lost 7 bases, and 15 bases lay between the germline ends. CDR1 is MGHDK, CDR2 SYGVNS, per germline. CDR3 bases: TGTGCCAGCAGAGGGGCAGGGGGGATCGGGGAGCTGTTTTTT. This codes for CASRGAGGIGELFF.

This clone was counted between two and nine times. This chain links TRBV21-1 with TRBJ2-7; TRBD2 reflects the table's D call only, with no check against the DNA. TRBV21-1 is listed as a pseudogene. The CDR3 is made up of 12 amino acids. This chain's CDR3 is CASSKGDYEQYV. The CDR3 region has the DNA TGTGCCAGCAGCAAAGGCGACTACGAGCAGTACGTC.

J is TRBJ1-5 and V is TRBV5-1; a possible D gene is TRBD1 (5 bases). Germline values: CDR1 SGHRS, CDR2 YFSETQ. CDR3 length: 14 residues. The germline V and J ends were trimmed by 4 bases and 5 bases, with 13 bases remaining between them. CDR3 DNA sequence: TGCGCCAGCAGCGCGGCATTGGGGGATCAGCCCCAGCATTTT. Translated: CASSAALGDQPQHF. Full variable domain (outside the CDR3, taken from reference TRBV5-1 and TRBJ1-5): KAGVTQTPRYLIKTRGQQVTLSCSPISGHRSVSWYQQTPGQGLQFLFEYFSETQRNKGNFPGRFSGRQFSNSRSEMNVSTLELGDSALYLCASSAALGDQPQHFGDGTRLSIL.

The sample holds many counts of this clone. This CDR3 is also generated by other DNA sequences in the sample. The gene calls are TRBV6-5 and TRBJ1-3; D unclear. Per the germline V gene, CDR1 is MNHEY and CDR2 is SVGAGI. With 5 bases removed from V and 3 bases from J, the gap between germline ends came to 8 bases. The CDR3 has 13 residues. The CDR3: CASSPRSGNTIYF. The CDR3 DNA is TGTGCCAGCAGTCCGCGCAGTGGAAACACCATATATTTT.

The V gene is TRBV6-6, the J gene TRBJ2-5, with D hard to call. V dropped 6 bases and J dropped 0 bases, with 14 bases sitting between them. CDR3 length: 15 amino acids. CDR1 is MNHNY and CDR2 is SVGAGI in the germline V gene (reference sequence). DNA of the CDR3: TGTGCCAGCAGCCCAAGGGTCCGGAACCAAGAGACCCAGTACTTC. This translates into CASSPRVRNQETQYF.

In this sample, this clone turned up a few times. The chain employs TRBV6-5 and TRBJ2-2; no clear D. Germline CDR1 reads MNHEY; CDR2 reads SVGAGI. The CDR3 totals 13 residues. Trimming removed 4 bases from V and 1 base from J, with 4 bases in between. This CDR3 is CASSLRNTGELFF. The CDR3 nucleotides read TGTGCCAGCAGTTTACGGAACACCGGGGAGCTGTTTTTT.

This clone came up a few times. The chain employs TRBV7-2 and TRBJ2-7; maybe TRBD2 (6 bases). CDR1 and CDR2 from the germline V gene are SGHTA and FQGNSA. CDR3 length equals 15 residues. V was trimmed by 7 bases and J by 5 bases, leaving 21 bases between them. The CDR3 DNA follows: TGTGCCAGCAAAGGGGAGGCGGGCTCCCCCCACGAGCAGTACTTC. Translation gives CASKGEAGSPHEQYF.

Ten or more counts support this clone. The chain joins TRBV6-1 to TRBJ2-1, with 8 bases lining up with TRBD2. This CDR3 region has 14 residues. V lost 11 bases, J lost 1 base, and 7 bases stayed unmatched. Germline lookup yields CDR1 MNHNS and CDR2 SASEGT. The chain's CDR3 is CASWSGGSYNEQFF. In DNA, the CDR3 is TGTGCCTCGTGGTCGGGGGGGTCCTACAATGAGCAGTTCTTC.

This clone was detected only a few times. The CDR3 spells CSGLGQGPKLNEQFF. CDR3 nucleotide sequence: TGCAGCGGCCTCGGACAGGGCCCAAAGCTCAATGAGCAGTTCTTC. The rearrangement uses TRBV29-1 and TRBJ2-1, with 8 bases matching TRBD1. Looked up from germline, CDR1 is SQVTM and CDR2 is ANQGSEA. This CDR3 has 15 residues. V lost 7 bases, J lost 6 bases, and 14 bases stayed unmatched.

A few counts support this clone. The chain recombines TRBV15 with TRBJ1-4, with 9 bases that match TRBD1. V trimming: 5 bases; J trimming: 8 bases; junction bases outside the gene matches: 9. Germline V gene sequence: CDR1 LNHNV, CDR2 YYDKDF (reference sequence). The length of the CDR3 is 15 residues. CDR3 coding DNA: TGTGCCACCAGCGAGCAACGGACAGGGGCAGAAAAACTGTTTTTT. Translation: CATSEQRTGAEKLFF.

The V gene is TRBV9, the J gene TRBJ1-1, with 7 bases matching TRBD1. The germline CDR1 and CDR2 sequences are SGDLS and YYNGEE. The CDR3 sequence is 15 residues long. V was clipped by 4 bases and J by 2 bases; unmatched bases: 8. The CDR3 region has the DNA TGTGCCAGCAGCCACCGACAGGGATCCAACACTGAAGCTTTCTTT. This translates into CASSHRQGSNTEAFF.

The V and J genes are TRBV7-8 and TRBJ1-1, with a weak D call TRBD1 (5 bases). The CDR3 is 12 residues long. Germline CDR1 SGHVS, CDR2 FQNEAQ. The V end lost 5 bases, the J end lost 7 bases, and 11 bases lay between the germline ends. CDR3 sequence reads: CASSPTGVEAFF. The CDR3 bases are TGTGCCAGCAGCCCCACGGGGGTTGAAGCTTTCTTT.

This clone was seen a few times. The chain has TRBV27 and TRBJ1-3, with TRBD1 identical over 10 bases. J was trimmed by 5 bases and V by 7 bases; bases with no gene match: 14. Germline V gene sequence: CDR1 MNHEY, CDR2 SMNVEV (reference sequence). This CDR3 contains 17 residues. The DNA of the CDR3 is TGTGCCAGCACCTTTTACCGACAGGGGGCGTTACGAAACACCATATATTTT. It codes for CASTFYRQGALRNTIYF.

This clone was seen more than once but under ten times. The chain has TRBV29-1 and TRBJ2-1, with TRBD1 matching over 7 bases. The CDR3 runs to 15 residues. CDR1 and CDR2 (germline): SQVTM, ANQGSEA. J was trimmed by 1 base and V by 6 bases; bases with no gene match: 9. The CDR3 nucleotides are TGCAGCGTCTGGACAGGACAACTTTCCTACAATGAGCAGTTCTTC. Translating gives CSVWTGQLSYNEQFF.

This clone was observed a handful of times. This sequence joins TRBV11-3 and TRBJ2-3, with D hard to call. Germline V gene data show CDR1 as SGHNT and CDR2 as YENEEA. The V gene lost 0 bases and the J gene lost 6 bases, with 10 bases spanning the gap. The CDR3 extends over 14 amino acids. The DNA of the CDR3 is TGTGCCAGCAGCTTAGAGACTGGCTCGGATACGCAGTATTTT. Protein sequence: CASSLETGSDTQYF.

In this sample, this clone turned up a few times. V usage is TRBV5-1 and J usage is TRBJ2-3; D is unresolved. CDR1 SGHRS and CDR2 YFSETQ come from the germline V gene. The CDR3 has 15 amino acids. V was cut by 0 bases and J by 1 base, with 9 bases left in between. The CDR3 coding sequence is TGCGCCAGCAGCTTGGGCGCACGTGGCACAGATACGCAGTATTTT. Amino acids: CASSLGARGTDTQYF. Full variable domain (outside the CDR3, taken from reference TRBV5-1 and TRBJ2-3): KAGVTQTPRYLIKTRGQQVTLSCSPISGHRSVSWYQQTPGQGLQFLFEYFSETQRNKGNFPGRFSGRQFSNSRSEMNVSTLELGDSALYLCASSLGARGTDTQYFGPGTRLTVL.

This rearrangement joins TRBV29-1 to TRBJ1-5; D gene ambiguous. The CDR3 consists of 13 residues. CDR1 is SQVTM, CDR2 ANQGSEA, per germline. V lost 7 bases to trimming and J lost 3 bases, with 13 bases between them. In nucleotides, the CDR3 is TGCAGCGCTCGCGATAGCCCCAATCAGCCCCAGCATTTT. It encodes CSARDSPNQPQHF. Drawing the rest from reference TRBV29-1 and TRBJ1-5, the complete variable domain is SAVISQKPSRDICQRGTSLTIQCQVDSQVTMMFWYRQQPGQSLTLIATANQGSEATYESGFVIDKFPISRPNLTFSTLTVSNMSPEDSSIYLCSARDSPNQPQHFGDGTRLSIL.

This clone was detected ten times or more. The chain recombines TRBV7-3 with TRBJ1-1; D is perhaps TRBD1 (6 bases). Trimming removed 5 bases at V and 8 bases at J, with 24 bases between. Germline CDR1 SGHTA, CDR2 FQGTGA. The CDR3 loop spans 16 amino acids. The CDR3 DNA sequence: TGTGCCAGCAGCCCTGGGGGCGTAGGGACAAAAGGCGAAGCTTTCTTT. Amino acid sequence: CASSPGGVGTKGEAFF.